The clone carrying this T cell receptor (beta chain) was counted at least ten times. Its specificity is unknown. Compared with germline, one end of the junction differs, possibly owing to a read error. The sample is drawn from a study of T cells after yellow fever vaccination. Findings and caveats of the study: Repertoires sorted by FACS could include abundant clonotypes that are contaminants from the bulk population. Booster samples showed a return of most primary-vaccination clones (approximately 96% CD4, about 85% CD8). Weaker overall, the secondary response nonetheless peaked faster (day 5 versus 15).

Germline values: CDR1 MNHEY, CDR2 SMNVEV (reference sequence). The CDR3 consists of 16 residues. Making TCR cDNA involved 5'RACE template switching, which added UMIs and a universal primer site. Using its own MiXCR run on the 5' RACE reads, TCRdb lists one record per CDR3 protein. The sample contains about 340,000 distinct CDR3 sequences, around 4.1% of which appear only once. Sequencing used PBMCs, obtained 5 days after the yellow fever booster vaccination. The clonotype comes from a man between 18 and 35 years old who received the YFV17D yellow fever vaccine. This chain connects TRBV27 to TRBJ1-6, with D maybe TRBD1 (6 bases). CDR3 nucleotide sequence: TGTGCCAGCGGTTTGCGGGAGGGGGAATATAATTCACCCCTCCACTTT. Translating gives CASGLREGEYNSPLHF.